This T cell receptor (beta chain) originates from a study of blood T cell repertoires in COVID-19. Study information: The United States, Italy and Spain were the sources of the acute and convalescent COVID-19 samples.

Study processing details: Amplified reference gene primers provided the basis for estimating nucleated cell counts. Some clones are missing from TCRdb's copy, which holds only in-frame ones; the method was immunoSEQ multiplex PCR. From that table come the V and J calls and clone size; the DNA was used to work out D and trimming. The sample contains fewer than 250,000 clones, around 80% of which appear only once. Sequencing was done on a sample of peripheral blood. The TCR originated in a woman in her 50s with acute or convalescent COVID-19.

DNA of the CDR3: TGCGCCAGCAGCCCCGGGACAGGGGTGGGAGGTACTGAAAAACTGTTTTTT. Protein product: CASSPGTGVGGTEKLFF. The chain couples TRBV4-3 to TRBJ1-4; 10 bases are shared with TRBD1. From germline, CDR1 is LGHNA and CDR2 YSLEER. Trimming cost V 4 bases and J 7 bases; bases outside gene matches: 12. This CDR3 contains 17 residues.